Listed below are T cell receptor beta chains from one sample, sequenced in a study of blood T cell repertoires in COVID-19. Sequenced by immunoSEQ multiplex PCR; TCRdb stores in-frame clones only, minus some. Altogether fewer than 300,000 clones are present, approximately 91% being singletons, with the ten largest covering 2% to 2.5%. Sequencing was done on a sample of PBMCs or T cells enriched from blood (not recorded which). The receptors shown here come from a woman between 40 and 55 years old with acute COVID-19. Each CDR3 is given with its conserved first and last residue. The order of the fields is J gene, clone size, D gene, CDR3 length, V gene, CDR3 protein, CDR3 DNA. D genes are given only for firm matches. Part of the rows lack a size; the others show once, few, many or a class for expanded clones.

TRBJ2-7,.,TRBD2,16,TRBV7-9,CASSFIRGTSFYEQYF,TGTGCCAGCAGCTTCATAAGGGGGACTAGCTTCTACGAGCAGTACTTC
TRBJ1-2,.,.,13,TRBV5-1,CASSLDLRGGYTF,TGCGCCAGCAGCTTGGATTTAAGGGGTGGCTACACCTTC
TRBJ2-1,once,TRBD2,16,TRBV24-1,CATSEPRLARNNEQFF,TGTGCCACCAGTGAGCCCAGACTAGCGCGAAACAATGAGCAGTTCTTC
TRBJ1-1,.,TRBD1,14,TRBV4-1,CASSQDVGQGKTFF,TGCGCCAGCAGCCAAGATGTCGGACAGGGTAAGACTTTCTTT
TRBJ2-5,.,.,14,TRBV5-6,CASSWGVAEETQYF,TGTGCCAGCAGCTGGGGGGTAGCGGAAGAGACCCAGTACTTC
TRBJ1-1,.,.,15,TRBV15,CATTGRPLRNTEAFF,TGTGCCACGACCGGGAGGCCGTTACGGAACACTGAAGCTTTCTTT
TRBJ1-2,once,.,14,TRBV24-1,CATSPGRGNYGYTF,TGTGCCACCAGCCCGGGGCGGGGGAACTATGGCTACACCTTC
TRBJ1-2,.,.,15,TRBV19,CASSNLDRPPYGYTF,TGTGCCAGTAGTAATCTCGACAGGCCCCCCTATGGCTACACCTTC
TRBJ1-5,.,.,13,TRBV7-3,CASSLRANQPQHF,TGTGCCAGCAGCTTAAGGGCCAATCAGCCCCAGCATTTT
TRBJ2-7,.,.,19,TRBV11-3,CASSLESWTVYSSNYEQYF,TGTGCCAGCAGCTTAGAAAGTTGGACAGTCTACTCCTCCAACTACGAGCAGTACTTC
TRBJ2-7,.,.,12,TRBV6-2/TRBV6-3,CASSRGRYEQYF,TGTGCCAGCAGTCGAGGGCGGTACGAGCAGTACTTC
TRBJ1-2,.,TRBD1,15,TRBV25-1,CASSEFGTGIYGYTF,TGTGCCAGCAGTGAATTTGGGACAGGGATCTATGGCTACACCTTC
TRBJ2-1,once,TRBD1,12,TRBV3-1/TRBV3-2,CASSNRGNEQFF,TGTGCCAGCAGCAACAGGGGGAATGAGCAGTTCTTC
TRBJ1-1,.,.,13,TRBV18,CASSKGKDTEAFF,TGTGCCAGCTCAAAGGGGAAGGACACTGAAGCTTTCTTT
TRBJ2-6,.,.,15,TRBV5-1,CASSLVGAGANVLTF,TGCGCCAGCAGCTTGGTAGGGGCTGGGGCCAACGTCCTGACTTTC
TRBJ2-1,.,.,17,TRBV19,CASSIGPWHSSYNEQFF,TGTGCCAGTAGTATTGGGCCGTGGCATAGCTCCTACAATGAGCAGTTCTTC
TRBJ1-2,.,.,13,TRBV25-1,CASSEDGGYGYTF,TGTGCCAGCAGTGAGGACGGAGGCTATGGCTACACCTTC
TRBJ1-1,.,TRBD1,16,TRBV6-6,CASSYGVDRGRTEAFF,TGTGCCAGCAGCTATGGGGTTGACAGGGGGCGAACTGAAGCTTTCTTT
TRBJ1-6,.,TRBD1,15,TRBV19,CASRKDRGLNSPLHF,TGTGCCAGTAGGAAGGACAGGGGTTTGAATTCACCCCTCCACTTT
TRBJ1-2,.,.,13,TRBV28,CASRHGANYGYTF,TGTGCCAGCAGGCACGGAGCTAACTATGGCTACACCTTC
TRBJ2-3,.,TRBD2,17,TRBV24-1,CATSDPGGARATDTQYF,TGTGCCACCAGTGACCCCGGGGGGGCTCGGGCCACAGATACGCAGTATTTT
TRBJ1-2,.,.,13,TRBV2,CASSEPGTWGYTF,TGTGCCAGCAGTGAGCCAGGAACCTGGGGCTACACCTTC
TRBJ1-2,.,.,14,TRBV28,CASREEGFGNGYTF,TGTGCCAGCCGGGAGGAGGGCTTCGGGAATGGCTACACCTTC
TRBJ1-5,.,TRBD1,13,TRBV29-1,CSVGQGVDQPQHF,TGCAGCGTTGGACAGGGGGTCGATCAGCCCCAGCATTTT
TRBJ2-7,.,TRBD2,18,TRBV3-1/TRBV3-2,CASSPGLAGANGYYEQYF,TGTGCCAGCAGCCCGGGACTAGCGGGGGCCAACGGTTACTACGAGCAGTACTTC
TRBJ1-1,.,.,13,TRBV19,CASGTGYQTEAFF,TGTGCCAGTGGCACAGGGTATCAAACTGAAGCTTTCTTT
TRBJ2-7,few,.,15,TRBV4-1,CASSQPGTQPYEQYF,TGCGCCAGCAGCCAACCCGGGACTCAACCCTACGAGCAGTACTTC
TRBJ2-2,.,.,14,TRBV9,CASSEGRRAGELFF,TGTGCCAGCAGCGAGGGCAGGAGGGCCGGGGAGCTGTTTTTT
TRBJ2-3,.,TRBD2,13,TRBV12-3/TRBV12-4,CASLAGGRDTQYF,TGTGCCAGCCTAGCGGGGGGGCGTGATACGCAGTATTTT
TRBJ1-5,.,.,14,TRBV28,CASSFGGEGQPQHF,TGTGCCAGCAGTTTCGGGGGGGAGGGTCAGCCCCAGCATTTT
TRBJ2-5,.,.,13,TRBV28,CASSIRQQETQYF,TGTGCCAGCAGTATCCGACAGCAAGAGACCCAGTACTTC
TRBJ1-6,.,.,15,TRBV5-1,CASSLAYRNNSPLHF,TGCGCCAGCAGCTTGGCCTACAGGAATAATTCACCCCTCCACTTT
TRBJ1-1,.,TRBD1,15,TRBV28,CASSFPRTGNTEAFF,TGTGCCAGCAGTTTCCCTCGGACAGGGAACACTGAAGCTTTCTTT
TRBJ1-2,once,.,14,TRBV28,CASSFLPSGYGYTF,TGTGCCAGCAGTTTTTTGCCTTCAGGCTATGGCTACACCTTC
TRBJ1-2,.,.,16,TRBV3-1/TRBV3-2,CASSQRRPTGQTGYTF,TGTGCCAGCAGCCAGCGAAGACCGACAGGACAAACAGGCTACACCTTC
TRBJ1-4,.,.,13,TRBV30,CAWNRQNNEKLFF,TGTGCCTGGAATCGACAGAATAATGAAAAACTGTTTTTT
TRBJ2-1,.,TRBD1,15,TRBV9,CASSVSRGLSGEQFF,TGTGCCAGCAGCGTATCCAGGGGGCTAAGTGGTGAGCAGTTCTTC
TRBJ1-2,.,TRBD1,13,TRBV5-5,CASSPTGGTGYTF,TGTGCCAGCAGCCCAACAGGGGGTACTGGCTACACCTTC
TRBJ2-2,.,TRBD1,17,TRBV7-2,CASSPNTGVPNTGELFF,TGTGCCAGCAGCCCCAATACAGGGGTACCGAACACCGGGGAGCTGTTTTTT
TRBJ2-7,.,.,16,TRBV9,CASSVTPRGNTYEQYF,TGTGCCAGCAGCGTTACTCCCCGGGGAAATACCTACGAGCAGTACTTC
TRBJ1-2,.,.,15,TRBV5-1,CASSFDRSTPYGYTF,TGCGCCAGCAGCTTTGACAGGTCAACTCCCTATGGCTACACCTTC
TRBJ1-5,.,.,15,TRBV18,CASSPQGPGDQPQHF,TGTGCCAGCTCACCACAAGGGCCAGGGGATCAGCCCCAGCATTTT
TRBJ1-2,.,TRBD1,13,TRBV6-5,CASRRQGWNGYTF,TGTGCCAGCAGACGACAGGGGTGGAATGGCTACACCTTC
TRBJ2-5,once,TRBD1,16,TRBV5-4,CASSPKTPGQPMTQYF,TGTGCCAGCAGCCCAAAAACCCCGGGACAGCCTATGACCCAGTACTTC
TRBJ2-2,.,TRBD2,19,TRBV9,CASSVGWTSGRRETGELFF,TGTGCCAGCAGCGTAGGATGGACTAGCGGGAGGCGAGAAACCGGGGAGCTGTTTTTT
TRBJ2-7,.,.,14,TRBV27,CASSLSGRGYEQYF,TGTGCCAGCAGTTTATCGGGCAGGGGCTACGAGCAGTACTTC
TRBJ1-6,.,.,16,TRBV19,CASKGVLSSYNSPLHF,TGTGCCAGTAAGGGGGTGCTGAGCTCCTATAATTCACCCCTCCACTTT
TRBJ1-2,.,TRBD1,16,TRBV11-3,CASSFATGTGAYGYTF,TGTGCCAGCAGCTTTGCCACAGGGACAGGGGCCTATGGCTACACCTTC
TRBJ2-5,.,.,13,TRBV7-3,CASSPLRGETQYF,TGTGCCAGCAGCCCCCTCCGGGGAGAGACCCAGTACTTC
TRBJ1-2,once,.,12,TRBV7-9,CATVGNSVTYTF,TGTGCCACTGTCGGGAACTCGGTCACTTACACCTTC
TRBJ1-3,.,TRBD1,16,TRBV4-1,CASSQIARGVGNTIYF,TGCGCCAGCAGCCAAATTGCCAGGGGGGTAGGAAACACCATATATTTT
TRBJ1-1,.,TRBD1,13,TRBV30,CAWGTGKGTEAFF,TGTGCCTGGGGGACAGGGAAGGGCACTGAAGCTTTCTTT
TRBJ2-5,once,TRBD1,15,TRBV24-1,CATSDGDRGQETQYF,TGTGCCACCAGTGATGGTGACAGGGGGCAAGAGACCCAGTACTTC
TRBJ2-7,.,.,14,TRBV4-2,CASSQDLGLFEQYF,TGTGCCAGCAGCCAAGATCTGGGCCTCTTCGAGCAGTACTTC